A single TCR beta chain is shown here with its context. No antigen is known for it. The sample comes from a study of a mutant IDH1 vaccine in newly diagnosed glioma. Turning to the study itself: Beforehand, treatment had been radiotherapy, temozolomide, or both; the majority received both.

Sequencing used immunoSEQ multiplex PCR; TCRdb keeps in-frame clones, though not all of them. The data hold around 69,000 clones, with 85% to 90% observed a single time. The ends were cut back, 6 bases at V and 5 bases at J, with 16 bases in the middle. In germline, CDR1 is LNHDA, CDR2 SQIVND (reference sequence). This CDR3 contains 14 residues. Time point here: week 35, safety follow-up. Doses of 300 ug of mutant IDH1 20-mer peptide were given with topical imiquimod. The V and J genes are TRBV19 and TRBJ1-2; D possibly corresponds to TRBD1 (5 bases). The TCR sequence derives from a man aged 25 to 45 with glioma. The sample in question was PBMCs, obtained from a glioma patient whose treatment included an IDH1 peptide vaccine. In nucleotides, the CDR3 is TGTGCCAGTAGCCCGGTGACAGTGAGGTATGGCTACACCTTC. Translation: CASSPVTVRYGYTF. The full variable domain, in which reference TRBV19 and TRBJ1-2 provide the parts outside the CDR3, is DGGITQSPKYLFRKEGQNVTLSCEQNLNHDAMYWYRQDPGQGLRLIYYSQIVNDFQKGDIAEGYSVSREKKESFPLTVTSAQKNPTAFYLCASSPVTVRYGYTFGSGTRLTVV.